This is a list of T cell receptor beta chains from one sample in a study of shared clonotypes between healthy human individuals. TCRdb's table, derived via immunoSEQ multiplex PCR, lists solely in-frame clones and lacks some. The sample has 2,100,000 or so clones, approximately 94% seen once; the top ten hold approximately 0.13%. Sequencing was carried out using naive CD4+ T cells sorted from blood. The receptor source for this set is a man between 18 and 35 years old in good health. The CDR3 runs from the conserved cysteine through the conserved F or W. The D gene is left open where the match is weak. A row's size may be missing; if present it is once, few, many or a size class.

-	TRBV5-4	TRBD1	TRBJ2-3	CASSLPEDRSTDTQYF	TGTGCCAGCAGCTTACCTGAGGACAGGAGCACAGATACGCAGTATTTT
-	TRBV11-2	TRBD1	TRBJ1-4	CASSSIRQGLLTNEKLFF	TGTGCCAGCAGCTCCATCCGACAGGGACTTCTAACTAATGAAAAACTGTTTTTT
-	TRBV9	-	TRBJ1-1	CASSGQLDRNTEAFF	TGTGCCAGCAGCGGTCAACTAGACAGAAACACTGAAGCTTTCTTT
once	TRBV5-4	-	TRBJ2-7	CASSYRDWNDYEQYF	TGTGCCAGCAGCTACCGGGACTGGAATGACTACGAGCAGTACTTC
-	TRBV2	-	TRBJ1-6	CASSEEGVLGSPLHF	TGTGCCAGCAGTGAAGAGGGGGTATTAGGTTCACCCCTCCACTTT
-	TRBV5-4	-	TRBJ2-7	CASSLTSGHYEQYF	TGTGCCAGCAGCTTGACAAGCGGCCACTACGAGCAGTACTTC
-	TRBV25-1	TRBD1	TRBJ2-7	CASSRDRLGYEQYF	TGTGCCAGCAGTCGGGACAGGCTGGGCTACGAGCAGTACTTC
-	TRBV28	-	TRBJ1-2	CASSLVGVEGGYTF	TGTGCCAGCAGTTTAGTTGGTGTGGAGGGTGGCTACACCTTC
-	TRBV18	TRBD2	TRBJ2-7	CASSPPLTSGGSSYEQYF	TGTGCCAGCTCACCGCCACTTACTAGCGGGGGCAGCTCCTACGAGCAGTACTTC
-	TRBV7-9	-	TRBJ2-2	CASSLGHANTGELFF	TGTGCCAGCAGCTTAGGCCACGCGAACACCGGGGAGCTGTTTTTT
-	TRBV6-5	TRBD1	TRBJ1-1	CASWTGVNTEAFF	TGTGCCAGTTGGACAGGAGTGAACACTGAAGCTTTCTTT
-	TRBV19	-	TRBJ2-4	CASSIVLTLVLAKNIQYF	TGTGCCAGTAGTATAGTCCTCACGTTAGTACTAGCCAAAAACATTCAGTACTTC
-	TRBV10-3	-	TRBJ1-4	CAIKGGPNEKLFF	TGTGCCATCAAGGGGGGACCCAATGAAAAACTGTTTTTT
-	TRBV5-4	TRBD2	TRBJ2-3	CASSLSPSGRTDTQYF	TGTGCCAGCAGCTTGTCGCCTAGCGGGCGCACAGATACGCAGTATTTT
-	TRBV19	-	TRBJ2-6	CASSTLSGANVLTF	TGTGCCAGTAGTACCCTCTCTGGGGCCAACGTCCTGACTTTC
-	TRBV5-6	-	TRBJ1-1	CASSLVTEAFF	TGTGCCAGCAGCTTGGTCACTGAAGCTTTCTTT
-	TRBV6-1	-	TRBJ1-1	CASTPGLRILTEAFF	TGTGCCAGCACCCCGGGACTCCGCATTTTGACTGAAGCTTTCTTT
-	TRBV5-1	-	TRBJ1-5	CASSWNQGPNQPQHF	TGCGCCAGCAGCTGGAACCAGGGCCCCAATCAGCCCCAGCATTTT
-	TRBV5-4	-	TRBJ1-1	CASSSNTEAFF	TGTGCCAGCAGTTCGAACACTGAAGCTTTCTTT
-	TRBV11-2	TRBD2	TRBJ2-5	CASSPRTSGGAETQYF	TGTGCCAGCAGCCCACGGACTAGCGGGGGGGCTGAGACCCAGTACTTC
-	TRBV6-5	-	TRBJ2-3	CATGRGTDTQYF	TGTGCCACTGGCCGGGGCACAGATACGCAGTATTTT
-	TRBV11-2	-	TRBJ2-2	CASSLGFKDTGELFF	TGTGCCAGCAGCTTAGGCTTTAAAGACACCGGGGAGCTGTTTTTT
-	TRBV7-8	TRBD1	TRBJ1-2	CASSLQGVDGYTF	TGTGCCAGCAGCTTACAGGGGGTGGATGGCTACACCTTC
-	TRBV7-2	-	TRBJ2-1	CASSGGDSYNEQFF	TGTGCCAGCAGTGGAGGCGACTCCTACAATGAGCAGTTCTTC
-	TRBV2	-	TRBJ1-2	CASKGLGIGGYTF	TGTGCCAGCAAAGGTCTAGGGATCGGCGGCTACACCTTC
-	TRBV4-3	TRBD2	TRBJ2-3	CASSQGIAGVGTDTQYF	TGCGCCAGCAGCCAGGGTATAGCGGGAGTTGGCACAGATACGCAGTATTTT
-	TRBV19	-	TRBJ1-2	CASSRPFDVGYTF	TGTGCCAGTAGTCGACCCTTTGATGTCGGCTACACCTTC
-	TRBV29-1	-	TRBJ2-7	CSPGVGYEQYF	TGCAGCCCCGGTGTGGGATACGAGCAGTACTTC
once	TRBV13	-	TRBJ2-1	CASSRRSNEQFF	TGTGCCAGTTCCCGGCGGTCCAATGAGCAGTTCTTC
-	TRBV7-8	-	TRBJ2-7	CASSPLDGLTGEQYF	TGTGCCAGCAGCCCCTTGGACGGACTAACGGGGGAGCAGTACTTC
-	TRBV6-5	TRBD1	TRBJ1-3	CASSETGGKNTIYF	TGTGCCAGCAGCGAGACAGGGGGGAAAAACACCATATATTTT
-	TRBV5-1	-	TRBJ1-1	CASSLAGQSTEAFF	TGCGCCAGCAGCTTGGCCGGACAGAGCACTGAAGCTTTCTTT
-	TRBV27	-	TRBJ2-7	CASSWGAYEQYF	TGTGCCAGCAGTTGGGGGGCCTACGAGCAGTACTTC
-	TRBV19	TRBD1	TRBJ1-5	CASSISPGQGRLRSNQPQHF	TGTGCCAGTAGTATCTCCCCGGGACAGGGGCGCCTTAGGAGCAATCAGCCCCAGCATTTT
-	TRBV28	-	TRBJ1-1	CATKPTPDGGAEAFF	TGTGCCACCAAACCTACTCCTGACGGTGGCGCTGAAGCTTTCTTT
-	TRBV7-2	-	TRBJ1-1	CASSLGGFEAFF	TGTGCCAGCAGCTTAGGAGGGTTTGAAGCTTTCTTT
once	TRBV12-5	-	TRBJ2-7	CASGLLQGGLREQYF	TGTGCTAGTGGTTTGTTGCAGGGGGGTCTAAGGGAGCAGTACTTC
few	TRBV18	TRBD1	TRBJ2-7	CASSPGTGTYEQYF	TGTGCCAGCTCACCCGGGACAGGGACGTACGAGCAGTACTTC
-	TRBV18	TRBD1	TRBJ1-2	CASSPGQGGYTF	TGTGCCAGCTCACCAGGACAGGGTGGCTACACCTTC
-	TRBV11-2	-	TRBJ2-1	CASTLDLYNEQFF	TGTGCCAGCACCCTAGACCTTTACAATGAGCAGTTCTTC
-	TRBV30	-	TRBJ1-3	CAWSPGGNTIYF	TGTGCCTGGAGCCCGGGGGGAAACACCATATATTTT